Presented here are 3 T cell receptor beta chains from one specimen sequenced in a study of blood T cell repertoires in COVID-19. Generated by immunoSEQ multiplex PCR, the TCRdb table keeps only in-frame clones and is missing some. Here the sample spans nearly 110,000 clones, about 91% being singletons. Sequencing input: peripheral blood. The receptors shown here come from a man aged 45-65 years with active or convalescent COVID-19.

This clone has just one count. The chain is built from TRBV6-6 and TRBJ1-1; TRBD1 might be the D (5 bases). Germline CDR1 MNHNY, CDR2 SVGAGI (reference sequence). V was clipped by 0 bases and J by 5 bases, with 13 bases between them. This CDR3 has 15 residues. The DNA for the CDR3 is TGTGCCAGCAGTTACTCTAGTGCTGGGGGGACTGAAGCTTTCTTT. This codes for CASSYSSAGGTEAFF.

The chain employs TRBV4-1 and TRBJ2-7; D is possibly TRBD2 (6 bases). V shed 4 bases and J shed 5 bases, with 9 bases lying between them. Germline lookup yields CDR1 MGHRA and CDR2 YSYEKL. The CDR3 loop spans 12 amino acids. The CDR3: CASSLRGDEQYF. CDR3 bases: TGCGCCAGCAGCCTACGCGGGGACGAGCAGTACTTC.

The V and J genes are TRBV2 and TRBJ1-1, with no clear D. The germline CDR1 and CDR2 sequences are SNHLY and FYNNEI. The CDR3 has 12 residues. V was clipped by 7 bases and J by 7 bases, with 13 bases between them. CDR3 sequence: CASIRSGGEAFF. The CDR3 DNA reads TGTGCCAGCATAAGGTCAGGTGGTGAAGCTTTCTTT.